The 6 T cell receptor beta chains listed next were all sequenced from one sample in a study of blood T cells in healthy people across ages. The authors ran a second PCR of about 7 to 11 cycles using a sample-barcoded 5' primer and a J-beta primer mix. TCRdb re-called the 5' RACE reads with MiXCR, one entry per CDR3 protein. The sample yields more than 650,000 distinct CDR3 sequences, 22% seen once. The specimen was blood. These receptors were obtained from a man aged 65 to 85 in good health.

In the case of this clonotype: The junction does not match germline at one end; this may be a read error. The V call is TRBV12-3 or TRBV12-4, the J call TRBJ2-1; TRBD2 matches 7 bases. CDR3 length: 16 amino acids. The CDR3 region is CTSTNGGRGINNEQFF. The CDR3, as DNA: TGTACCAGCACTAACGGCGGGCGGGGGATTAACAATGAGCAGTTCTTC.

This clonotype has a handful of counts. A junction end diverges from the germline sequence, so it may reflect a read error. The genes are TRBV7-8 and TRBJ1-1, with 9 bases that match TRBD1. Germline-derived CDR1 and CDR2 are SGHVS and FQNEAQ. This CDR3 has 20 amino acids. The CDR3 bases are TGTGCCAGCAGGAGAGGACAGGGGATCGTCCCCAAGCAGATGAACACTGAGGCTTTCTTT. As protein: CASRRGQGIVPKQMNTEAFF.

This clonotype has more than one count but fewer than ten. The genes are TRBV5-1 and TRBJ1-4; maybe TRBD1 (5 bases). Trimming removed 5 bases at V and 7 bases at J, with 15 bases between. Germline loops: CDR1 SGHRS, CDR2 YFSETQ. The CDR3 consists of 14 residues. The CDR3 region is CASRSGQSPEKLFF. Written as DNA, the CDR3 is TGCGCCAGCAGATCAGGGCAGTCGCCTGAAAAACTGTTTTTT.

In regard to this clonotype: One junction end does not reproduce the germline sequence, and a read error may be involved. The rearrangement links TRBV12-3 or TRBV12-4 to TRBJ2-3; either TRBD1 or TRBD2 may fit D (6 bases each). This CDR3 comprises 13 residues. The CDR3 spells CASGLGGPDTQYF. CDR3 nucleotide sequence: TGTGCCAGCGGTTTGGGGGGCCCAGATACGCAGTATTTT.

The J gene is TRBJ1-1, the V gene TRBV7-8; 7 nucleotides agree with TRBD1. This CDR3 is built from 15 residues. The trim removed 1 base at V and 5 bases at J, leaving 7 bases unmatched. CDR1 and CDR2 from the germline V gene are SGHVS and FQNEAQ. The CDR3 region is CASSLGEGARTEAFF. As DNA, the CDR3 is TGTGCCAGCAGCTTAGGGGAGGGGGCGAGGACTGAAGCTTTCTTT.

In its sample, this clonotype was seen a few times. CDR3 sequence reads: CASSLRQGDDYTF. The DNA for the CDR3 is TGTGCCAGCAGTTTACGGCAGGGAGACGACTACACCTTC. This sequence joins TRBV12-3 or TRBV12-4 and TRBJ1-2, with a possible D match to TRBD1 (5 bases). V shed 2 bases and J shed 10 bases, with 14 bases lying between them. The CDR3 is 13 amino acids.